What follows is one T cell receptor (beta chain) and its context. This entry is derived from a study of T cells in narcolepsy. V shed 2 bases, J shed 0 bases, and the junction held 5 bases outside the gene matches. Germline-derived CDR1 and CDR2 are KGHSH and LQKENI. The length of the CDR3 is 17 residues. Produced via immunoSEQ multiplex PCR; TCRdb's table is partial and in-frame only. The sample contains 15,000 to 20,000 clones, approximately 72% of which appear only once. The clonotype was recovered from a human donor with narcolepsy. Source material: CD45RA- memory CD8+ T cells from PBMCs. The V and J genes are TRBV18 and TRBJ2-7, with TRBD2 matching 12 bases. The CDR3 nucleotides read TGTGCCAGCTCACCAACTAGCGGGGGGCAAAGCTCCTACGAGCAGTACTTC. As protein: CASSPTSGGQSSYEQYF.